Listed here is a single T cell receptor (beta chain). The data belong to a study of shared clonotypes between healthy human individuals. Study overall: The donor group consisted of two women and a few men, aged 18 to 49. Used for every donor were three CD4 naive, three CD4 memory, two CD8 naive and one CD8 memory plate.

Only in-frame clones appear in the TCRdb table, and some are missing; sequencing was by immunoSEQ multiplex PCR. The sample lists about 2.3 million clones, approximately 95% seen once, with roughly 0.36% in the top ten. Sequencing was performed on naive CD4+ T cells from PBMCs. Indicated subset: CD45RA+ positively selected. This TCR derives from a man younger than 35 in good health. Some clones in this sample may be carry-over from other donors' samples.

The CDR3 bases are TGCAGCGTTGGCTTCTCCTACGAGCAGTACTTC. Translation: CSVGFSYEQYF. The chain carries TRBV29-1 and TRBJ2-7; D gene unclear. CDR3 size: 11 residues. V was trimmed by 4 bases and J by 0 bases, leaving 4 bases between them. The germline gives CDR1 SQVTM, CDR2 ANQGSEA.